A single sample is the source of the 21 T cell receptor beta chains below, sequenced in a study of identical twins. Using its own MiXCR run on the 5' RACE reads, TCRdb lists one record per CDR3 protein. This table holds more than 400,000 distinct CDR3 sequences, approximately 14% found once. The sample also formed part of further work on yellow fever vaccine responses in identical twins.

The sequencing input was CD4+ T cells sorted from blood. The receptor source for this set is a woman aged 18-29 years in good health.

The chain combines TRBV5-1 with TRBJ2-7; 11 bases are shared with TRBD1. There are 15 residues in the CDR3. Trimming took 3 bases from V and 7 from J; bases not matched to a gene: 9. The V gene's germline CDR1 is SGHRS and CDR2 YFSETQ. This chain's CDR3 is CASSWGQGVLGEQYF. CDR3 bases: TGCGCCAGCAGCTGGGGACAGGGGGTTTTAGGGGAGCAGTACTTC.

This clonotype was found a few times. The V call is TRBV3-1, the J call TRBJ2-7; 9 bases are a match to TRBD1. V lost 3 bases and J lost 7; bases outside the gene matches: 7. This CDR3 is built from 14 residues. Germline assignment: CDR1 LGHDT and CDR2 YNNKEL (reference sequence). The CDR3, as DNA: TGTGCCAGCAGCCATGGGACAGGGTTTGGAGAGCAGTACTTC. Translation: CASSHGTGFGEQYF.

The V gene is TRBV20-1, the J gene TRBJ1-1; 9 bases fit TRBD1. The V segment lost 3 bases and the J segment 7 bases; nucleotides outside the gene matches: 9. The CDR3 has 14 amino acids. Per germline, CDR1 DFQATT and CDR2 SNEGSKA (reference sequence). This chain's CDR3 is CSARGQGFSSEAFF. CDR3 nucleotides: TGCAGTGCTAGGGGACAGGGTTTTTCCAGTGAAGCTTTCTTT.

With respect to this clonotype: This may arise from a read error, as a much more abundant clone is one base away. This chain uses TRBV20-1 with TRBJ2-3; 8 bases align to TRBD2. This CDR3 has 13 amino acids. CDR1 and CDR2 (germline): DFQATT, SNEGSKA (reference sequence). With 3 bases clipped from V and 4 bases from J, the junction kept 3 bases outside the gene matches. The DNA for the CDR3 is TGCAGTGCTAGCCTAGCGGGCTCAGATACGCAGTATTTT. This encodes CSASLAGSDTQYF.

The V call is TRBV3-1, the J call TRBJ2-7; D is unclear. The germline V gene encodes CDR1 LGHDT and CDR2 YNNKEL (reference sequence). The CDR3 runs 14 residues. Trimming removed 1 base from V and 3 bases from J, with 10 bases in between. DNA of the CDR3: TGTGCCAGCAGCCAAGCACCGTTGCGCTACGAGCAGTACTTC. It specifies CASSQAPLRYEQYF.

The CDR3 loop reads CASSVPGVTTGANVLTF. The CDR3, as DNA: TGCGCCAGCAGTGTCCCAGGGGTTACAACTGGGGCCAACGTCCTGACTTTC. V is TRBV10-2 and J is TRBJ2-6; maybe TRBD1 (6 bases). This CDR3 has 17 amino acids. V lost 4 bases, J lost 2 bases, and 15 bases lay in between. Germline V CDR1 and CDR2: WSHSY, SAAADI.

This clonotype was counted ten times or more. V and J are TRBV20-1 and TRBJ2-5; perhaps TRBD2 as D (6 bases). The CDR3 spans 12 residues. V was cut by 7 bases and J by 4 bases, with 13 bases left in between. Germline V gene lookup returns CDR1 DFQATT and CDR2 SNEGSKA (reference sequence). CDR3 nucleotide sequence: TGCAGTGTTCCGGGAGTTGGAGAGACCCAGTACTTC. Translated: CSVPGVGETQYF.

This clonotype was picked up a small number of times. The rearrangement joins TRBV7-2 to TRBJ1-5; D gene uncertain. Germline CDR1 reads SGHTA; CDR2 reads FQGNSA. Trimming shortened V by 5 bases and J by 6 bases, and 17 bases separated the two germline ends. CDR3 length: 15 amino acids. The CDR3 sequence: CASSRRGLGPQPQHF. CDR3 DNA sequence: TGTGCCAGCAGCCGACGGGGTTTGGGTCCTCAGCCCCAGCATTTT. The complete variable domain, with remaining parts taken from reference TRBV7-2 and TRBJ1-5, reads GAGVSQSPSNKVTEKGKDVELRCDPISGHTALYWYRQSLGQGLEFLIYFQGNSAPDKSGLPSDRFSAERTGGSVSTLTIQRTQQEDSAVYLCASSRRGLGPQPQHFGDGTRLSIL.

The table lists this clonotype with a few counts. The chain links TRBV3-1 to TRBJ2-1; TRBD2 aligns across 8 bases. Germline trimming cut 4 bases from V and 9 bases from J; bases unmatched to any gene: 5. The CDR3 extends over 13 amino acids. Germline CDR1 LGHDT, CDR2 YNNKEL (reference sequence). The CDR3 is CASSLGLAAEQFF. In nucleotides, the CDR3 is TGTGCCAGCAGCCTCGGACTAGCCGCTGAGCAGTTCTTC.

V and J are TRBV20-1 and TRBJ2-3, with 12 bases aligning to TRBD2. The CDR3 is made up of 14 amino acids. V shed 5 bases, J shed 6 bases, and the junction held 6 bases outside the gene matches. The germline V gene encodes CDR1 DFQATT and CDR2 SNEGSKA (reference sequence). CDR3 DNA: TGCAGTGCTCCCCTAGCGGGAGGGCCTGATACGCAGTATTTT. Translated, it gives CSAPLAGGPDTQYF.

This clonotype came up a few times. V is TRBV7-2 and J is TRBJ2-5; 9 nucleotides agree with TRBD2. Germline CDR1 and CDR2: SGHTA and FQGNSA. The CDR3 covers 15 residues. Losses at the gene ends were 5 bases for V and 5 bases for J; bases not matched to a gene: 9. The CDR3 protein is CASSQQAGGWETQYF. DNA of the CDR3: TGTGCCAGCAGCCAGCAGGCGGGGGGGTGGGAGACCCAGTACTTC.

The V and J genes are TRBV10-3 and TRBJ2-7, with unresolved D. This CDR3 has 13 residues. V was pared by 10 bases and J by 2 bases, with 15 bases between. From germline, CDR1 is ENHRY and CDR2 SYGVKD. Written as DNA, the CDR3 is TGTGCCACCGCCCCTTTCAATACCTACGAGCAGTACGTC. Amino acids: CATAPFNTYEQYV.

The chain carries TRBV20-1 and TRBJ2-1, with D unresolved. V dropped 0 bases and J dropped 5 bases, with 8 bases sitting between them. The CDR3 is made up of 13 amino acids. Germline V lookup: CDR1 DFQATT, CDR2 SNEGSKA (reference sequence). CDR3 nucleotides: TGCAGTGCTAGAGACGAAAGGGACAATGAGCAGTTCTTC. It translates to CSARDERDNEQFF.

This clonotype was counted a few times. The chain links TRBV5-1 to TRBJ2-1; 10 positions match TRBD2. After removal of 3 bases from V and 4 bases from J, the junction contained 13 bases not matched to a gene. The germline V gene encodes CDR1 SGHRS and CDR2 YFSETQ. The CDR3 spans 18 residues. Here the CDR3 reads CASSSPSSGRTSYNEQFF. CDR3 nucleotide sequence: TGCGCCAGCAGCTCGCCGTCTAGCGGGAGAACCTCTTACAATGAGCAGTTCTTC.

This clonotype was picked up many times. The chain couples TRBV12-3 or TRBV12-4 to TRBJ1-2; D uncertain. With 6 bases removed from V and 5 bases from J, the gap between germline ends came to 13 bases. The CDR3 contains 13 residues. CDR3 nucleotides: TGTGCCAGCAGGCCCGACACAGATTATGGCTACACCTTC. Amino acid sequence: CASRPDTDYGYTF.

The chain uses TRBV4-1 and TRBJ2-1; D possibly corresponds to TRBD1 (6 bases). Germline CDR1 reads MGHRA; CDR2 reads YSYEKL. There are 13 residues in the CDR3. The V end was cut by 6 bases, the J end by 5 bases, with 11 bases between. This CDR3 reads CASRQTGNNEQFF. The DNA of the CDR3 is TGCGCCAGCAGACAGACAGGTAACAATGAGCAGTTCTTC.

This clonotype appeared a few times. This chain links TRBV6-2 or TRBV6-3 with TRBJ1-2, with D unclear. There are 13 residues in the CDR3. V lost 1 base and J 2 bases, leaving 5 bases between the germline ends. CDR1 is MNHEY, CDR2 SVGEGT, per germline. CDR3 sequence (DNA): TGTGCCAGCAGTTACTTGGCAAACTATGGCTACACCTTC. This encodes CASSYLANYGYTF.

This clonotype was seen repeatedly, ten times or more. The genes are TRBV5-1 and TRBJ1-1; weak D call: TRBD1 (6 bases). The germline gives CDR1 SGHRS, CDR2 YFSETQ. The CDR3 spans 15 residues. V was shortened by 0 bases and J by 0 bases, with 9 bases between the two germline ends. The chain's CDR3 is CASSLVSGVNTEAFF. Here the CDR3 DNA reads TGCGCCAGCAGCTTGGTGTCAGGGGTGAACACTGAAGCTTTCTTT.

This clonotype turned up a few times. The gene calls are TRBV27 and TRBJ2-3; D gene ambiguous. The germline CDR1 and CDR2 sequences are MNHEY and SMNVEV (reference sequence). V was pared by 3 bases and J by 4 bases, with 14 bases between. The CDR3 spans 15 residues. CDR3 sequence reads: CASSLDWEGADTQYF. The CDR3 DNA reads TGTGCCAGCAGTTTGGATTGGGAAGGAGCAGATACGCAGTATTTT.

The rearrangement uses TRBV2 and TRBJ2-7; D gene ambiguous. This CDR3 is 13 amino acids long. The V gene's germline CDR1 is SNHLY and CDR2 FYNNEI. V lost 2 bases and J lost 0, with 5 bases in between. The CDR3 DNA sequence: TGTGCCAGCAGTGAAAAAAACTCCTACGAGCAGTACGTC. This codes for CASSEKNSYEQYV.

This clonotype was counted between two and nine times. The CDR3 DNA sequence: TGTGCCAGCAGCGTAGCTCTGAGGACGGTCGACACTGAAGCTTTCTTT. It codes for CASSVALRTVDTEAFF. The chain couples TRBV9 to TRBJ1-1; D unresolved. Germline CDR1 and CDR2: SGDLS and YYNGEE. V was trimmed by 0 bases and J by 3 bases, leaving 15 bases between them. CDR3 length: 16 amino acids.